The 14 T cell receptor beta chains in this list originate from one sample, sequenced in a study of blood T cell repertoires in COVID-19. Here immunoSEQ multiplex PCR was the method, and the copy in TCRdb shows in-frame clones only, minus some. In the table there are 100,000 to 120,000 clones, around four fifths of which are singletons. The sample taken for sequencing was peripheral blood. These receptors were obtained from a woman aged 60-75 years with acute or convalescent COVID-19.

The rearrangement joins TRBV19 to TRBJ1-3, with D unclear. This CDR3 is 13 amino acids long. Germline CDR1 is LNHDA and CDR2 is SQIVND (reference sequence). Trimming removed 6 bases from V and 2 bases from J, with 8 bases in between. CDR3 in amino acids: CASSRDAGNTIYF. Here the CDR3 DNA reads TGTGCCAGTAGCCGGGATGCTGGAAACACCATATATTTT.

This clone came up a few times. Other nucleotide sequences in the sample specify the same CDR3. J is TRBJ2-6 and V is TRBV14; no firm D call. The CDR3 has 14 amino acids. Germline loops: CDR1 SGHDN, CDR2 FVKESK. V gave up 6 bases and J gave up 0 bases, with 6 bases separating them. The CDR3 DNA reads TGTGCCAGCAGTCCGGGCTCTGGGGCCAACGTCCTGACTTTC. It codes for CASSPGSGANVLTF.

This chain connects TRBV15 to TRBJ1-2; D gene uncertain. Germline V gene lookup returns CDR1 LNHNV and CDR2 YYDKDF (reference sequence). This CDR3 is built from 14 residues. Trimming cost V 4 bases and J 5 bases, with 14 bases left between them. CDR3 coding DNA: TGTGCCACCAGCAATGGGTCACCAGGATATGGCTACACCTTC. Protein: CATSNGSPGYGYTF.

With regard to this clone: This CDR3 is also generated by other DNA sequences in the sample. This chain joins TRBV7-9 and TRBJ1-3; 9 bases match TRBD1. CDR3 length: 15 amino acids. Losses at the gene ends were 5 bases for V and 1 base for J; bases not matched to a gene: 3. In germline, CDR1 is SEHNR, CDR2 FQNEAQ (reference sequence). The CDR3 here is CASSKQGASGNTIYF. The CDR3 DNA follows: TGTGCCAGCAGCAAACAGGGGGCATCTGGAAACACCATATATTTT.

J is TRBJ1-1 and V is TRBV19; 9 bases align to TRBD1. CDR1 is LNHDA, CDR2 SQIVND, per germline (reference sequence). With 6 bases clipped from V and 1 base from J, the junction kept 0 bases outside the gene matches. The CDR3 covers 13 residues. For the CDR3, the DNA is TGTGCCAGTAGGGACAGGGGGAACACTGAAGCTTTCTTT. This codes for CASRDRGNTEAFF.

The V gene is TRBV5-6, the J gene TRBJ1-2; a weak D match, TRBD1 (6 bases). Trimming shortened V by 2 bases and J by 4 bases, and 12 bases separated the two germline ends. In germline, CDR1 is SGHDT, CDR2 YYEEEE. This CDR3 has 14 amino acids. CDR3 protein: CASSFRLRGYGYTF. The CDR3 DNA sequence: TGTGCCAGCAGCTTCCGCCTCAGGGGCTATGGCTACACCTTC.

V is TRBV5-1 and J is TRBJ2-2, with a weak D call TRBD1 (5 bases). V was trimmed by 0 bases and J by 1 base, leaving 19 bases between them. This CDR3 has 19 residues. Germline V lookup: CDR1 SGHRS, CDR2 YFSETQ. The CDR3 here is CASSLGSSGMALNTGELFF. The CDR3 coding sequence is TGCGCCAGCAGCTTGGGTTCGTCAGGGATGGCCTTGAACACCGGGGAGCTGTTTTTT.

This clone has only a few counts. The genes are TRBV27 and TRBJ1-5; no definite D call. The CDR3 has 13 amino acids. Per germline, CDR1 MNHEY and CDR2 SMNVEV (reference sequence). Trimming removed 2 bases from V and 5 bases from J, with 7 bases in between. The CDR3 DNA follows: TGTGCCAGCAGTTTAGTGGAGGATCAGCCCCAGCATTTT. Translated: CASSLVEDQPQHF.

This chain links TRBV29-1 with TRBJ1-5; maybe TRBD1 (5 bases). The V end was cut by 7 bases, the J end by 4 bases, with 8 bases between. This CDR3 spans 11 amino acids. Germline values: CDR1 SQVTM, CDR2 ANQGSEA. The CDR3 DNA sequence: TGCAGCGCCGGGGGGAATCAGCCCCAGCATTTT. It yields the protein CSAGGNQPQHF.

The gene calls are TRBV29-1 and TRBJ2-7, with 8 bases that match TRBD2. Germline trimming cut 4 bases from V and 3 bases from J; bases unmatched to any gene: 2. Per the germline V gene, CDR1 is SQVTM and CDR2 is ANQGSEA. The CDR3 length is 12 residues. The CDR3 reads CSVGGGLYEQYF. The CDR3 DNA reads as TGCAGCGTTGGCGGGGGGCTCTACGAGCAGTACTTC.

The genes are TRBV18 and TRBJ1-3; TRBD1 agrees at 8 bases. After removal of 5 bases from V and 0 bases from J, the junction contained 6 bases not matched to a gene. Germline lookup yields CDR1 KGHSH and CDR2 LQKENI. This CDR3 region has 16 residues. The CDR3 reads CASSFDRGSSGNTIYF. CDR3 in DNA: TGTGCCAGCTCATTTGACAGGGGCAGCTCTGGAAACACCATATATTTT.

CDR3 sequence reads: CASSQENSATHGSPQHF. The CDR3 bases are TGTGCCAGCAGCCAAGAGAATTCCGCCACCCACGGTTCGCCCCAGCATTTT. The chain links TRBV4-2 to TRBJ1-5; no clear D. Germline V gene lookup returns CDR1 LGHNA and CDR2 YNFKEQ. The CDR3 runs 17 residues. V lost 0 bases and J 9 bases, leaving 21 bases between the germline ends.

Notes on this clone: A read error may account for a junction end that differs from germline. This chain joins TRBV7-7 and TRBJ2-3; the match to TRBD2 covers 11 bases. Germline V gene data show CDR1 as SSHAT and CDR2 as FNYEAQ (reference sequence). The CDR3 has 17 residues. CDR3: CASSRLAGNRPTDTQYF. Written as DNA, the CDR3 is TGTGCTAGCAGCCGACTAGCGGGGAACAGACCCACAGATACGCAGTATTTT.

The V and J genes are TRBV7-6 and TRBJ2-1; the D gene is possibly TRBD1 (5 bases). Germline V gene sequence: CDR1 SGHVS, CDR2 FNYEAQ. The length of the CDR3 is 16 residues. V shed 6 bases and J shed 4 bases, with 19 bases lying between them. The CDR3 spells CASRPNPADTYNEQFF. For the CDR3, the DNA is TGTGCCAGCAGGCCCAACCCCGCGGACACATACAATGAGCAGTTCTTC.